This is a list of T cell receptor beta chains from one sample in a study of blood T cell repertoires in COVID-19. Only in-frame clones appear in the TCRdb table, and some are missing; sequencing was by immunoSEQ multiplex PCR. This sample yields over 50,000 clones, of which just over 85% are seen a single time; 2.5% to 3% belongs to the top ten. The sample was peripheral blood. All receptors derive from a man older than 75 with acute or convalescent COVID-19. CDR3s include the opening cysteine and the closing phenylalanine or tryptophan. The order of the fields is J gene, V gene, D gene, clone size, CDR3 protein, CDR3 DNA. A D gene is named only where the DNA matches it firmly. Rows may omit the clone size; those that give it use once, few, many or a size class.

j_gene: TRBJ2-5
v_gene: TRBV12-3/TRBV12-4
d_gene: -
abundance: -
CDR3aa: CASEGRGLETQYF
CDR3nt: TGTGCCAGCGAGGGTCGGGGATTGGAGACCCAGTACTTC

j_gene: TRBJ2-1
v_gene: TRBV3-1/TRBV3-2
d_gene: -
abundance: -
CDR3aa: CASSQVYEQFF
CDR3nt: TGTGCCAGCAGCCAAGTCTATGAGCAGTTCTTC

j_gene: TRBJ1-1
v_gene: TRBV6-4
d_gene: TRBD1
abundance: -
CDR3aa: CASSKTGGNTEAFF
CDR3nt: TGTGCCAGCAGTAAGACAGGGGGGAACACTGAAGCTTTCTTT

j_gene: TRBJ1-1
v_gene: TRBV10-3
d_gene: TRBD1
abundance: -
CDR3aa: CAISDQGDTEAFF
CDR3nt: TGTGCCATCAGTGACCAGGGGGACACTGAAGCTTTCTTT

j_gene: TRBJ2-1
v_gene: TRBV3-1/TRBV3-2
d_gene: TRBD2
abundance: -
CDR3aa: CASRGTSGGNSYNEQFF
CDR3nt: TGTGCCAGCAGGGGGACTAGCGGGGGAAACTCCTACAATGAGCAGTTCTTC

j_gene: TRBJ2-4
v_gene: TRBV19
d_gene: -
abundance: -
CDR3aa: CASSTPGQGLGIQYF
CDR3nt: TGTGCCAGTAGTACGCCGGGACAGGGACTAGGCATTCAGTACTTC

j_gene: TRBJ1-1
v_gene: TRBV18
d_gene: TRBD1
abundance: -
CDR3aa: CASSPRPGQGRTEAFF
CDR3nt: TGTGCCAGCTCACCTCGTCCGGGACAGGGGCGGACTGAAGCTTTCTTT

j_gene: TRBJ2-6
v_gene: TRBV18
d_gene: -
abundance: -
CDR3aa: CASSPRAGANVLTF
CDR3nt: TGTGCCAGCTCACCACGAGCCGGGGCCAACGTCCTGACTTTC

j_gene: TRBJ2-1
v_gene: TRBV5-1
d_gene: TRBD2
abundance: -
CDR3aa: CASELSGGSYNEQFF
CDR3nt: TGCGCCAGCGAACTCAGCGGGGGTTCTTACAATGAGCAGTTCTTC

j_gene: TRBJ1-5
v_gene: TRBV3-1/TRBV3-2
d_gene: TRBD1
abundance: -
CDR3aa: CASSQGRQGGQPQHF
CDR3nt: TGTGCCAGCAGCCAGGGAAGACAGGGGGGGCAGCCCCAGCATTTT

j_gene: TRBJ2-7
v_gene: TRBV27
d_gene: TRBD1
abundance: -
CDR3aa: CASRASSGTGKREQYF
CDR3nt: TGTGCCAGCCGTGCCTCCTCCGGGACAGGGAAACGCGAGCAGTACTTC

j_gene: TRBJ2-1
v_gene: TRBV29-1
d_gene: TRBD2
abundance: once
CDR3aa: CSVEDPWGGSNEQFF
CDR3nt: TGCAGCGTTGAAGACCCCTGGGGAGGGTCGAATGAGCAGTTCTTC

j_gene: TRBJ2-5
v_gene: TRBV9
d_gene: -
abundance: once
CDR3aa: CASSVSPVETQYF
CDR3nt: TGTGCCAGCAGCGTATCCCCAGTGGAGACCCAGTACTTC

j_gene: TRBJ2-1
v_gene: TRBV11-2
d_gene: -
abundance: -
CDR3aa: CASSLGFISNEQFF
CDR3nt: TGTGCCAGCAGCTTAGGGTTTATTAGCAATGAGCAGTTCTTC

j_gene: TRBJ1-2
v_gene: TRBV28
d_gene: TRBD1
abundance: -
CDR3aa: CAIRTGNNYGYTF
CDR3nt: TGTGCCATCCGGACAGGGAACAACTATGGCTACACCTTC

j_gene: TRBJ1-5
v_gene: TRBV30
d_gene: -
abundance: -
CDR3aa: CAWSNGPNQPQHF
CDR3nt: TGTGCCTGGAGTAACGGTCCCAATCAGCCCCAGCATTTT

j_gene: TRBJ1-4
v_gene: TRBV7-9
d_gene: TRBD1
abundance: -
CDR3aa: CASSVDRDREETNEKLFF
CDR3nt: TGTGCCAGCAGCGTAGACCGGGACAGAGAGGAAACTAATGAAAAACTGTTTTTT

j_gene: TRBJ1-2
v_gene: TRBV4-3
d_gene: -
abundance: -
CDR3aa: CASSQADSGYTF
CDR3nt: TGCGCCAGCAGCCAAGCTGACAGTGGCTACACCTTC

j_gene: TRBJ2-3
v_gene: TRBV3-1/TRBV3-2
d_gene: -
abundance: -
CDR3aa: CASSQEIGGGLARTAYTDTQYF
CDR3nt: TGTGCCAGCAGCCAAGAAATTGGGGGGGGTCTGGCCAGGACAGCTTACACAGATACGCAGTATTTT

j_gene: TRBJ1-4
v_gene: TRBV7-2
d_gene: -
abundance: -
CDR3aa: CASSLRGGNNEKLFF
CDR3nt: TGTGCCAGCAGCTTAAGAGGGGGAAATAATGAAAAACTGTTTTTT

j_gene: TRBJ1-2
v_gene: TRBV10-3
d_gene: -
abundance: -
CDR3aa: CAISEFTGTRGYTF
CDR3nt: TGTGCCATCAGTGAGTTTACCGGGACTCGGGGCTACACCTTC

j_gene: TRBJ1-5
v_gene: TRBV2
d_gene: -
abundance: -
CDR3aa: CASRESQGQKPQHF
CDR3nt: TGTGCCAGCAGGGAAAGCCAGGGACAAAAGCCCCAGCATTTT